What follows describes a single T cell receptor beta chain. Its antigen is as yet unknown. The CDR3 extends over 16 amino acids. CDR1 SGHNT and CDR2 YYREEE come from the germline V gene (reference sequence). Trimming shortened V by 0 bases and J by 4 bases, and 14 bases separated the two germline ends. Every HIV-positive participant received treatment in the United States. This entry is derived from a study of long-term antiretroviral therapy in people with HIV. Looking at the study overall: Initial samples were collected about a decade before the 2015 immediate-ART recommendation. Broader study findings: Diversity increased after ART yet remained lower than in transplant donor controls. Collection spanned 2004 to 2017; ART regimens may be less effective than current ones.

Run at survey level, the immunoSEQ assay was version v3.0. Only in-frame clones appear in the TCRdb table, and some are missing; sequencing was by immunoSEQ multiplex PCR. In the table there are about 40,000 clones, roughly nine tenths of which are singletons. The chain carries TRBV5-4 and TRBJ1-3; D is possibly TRBD1 (6 bases). The TCR was taken from a woman aged 50 to 60 with HIV. Sequencing was performed on unsorted PBMCs, taken 1.2 years after starting antiretroviral therapy. The CDR3 here is CASSLVGGLPGNTIYF. For the CDR3, the DNA is TGTGCCAGCAGCTTGGTAGGGGGTCTCCCCGGAAACACCATATATTTT.